The 25 T cell receptor beta chains below all came from one sample that was sequenced in a study of blood T cell repertoires in COVID-19. Sequencing used immunoSEQ multiplex PCR; TCRdb keeps in-frame clones, though not all of them. Seen here are around 280,000 clones, around 84% observed once, and the top ten hold over 1%. Sequencing used peripheral blood. The receptors derive from a man between 65 and 85 years old with acute or convalescent COVID-19.

This clone was counted once. This chain connects TRBV28 to TRBJ1-1; the match to TRBD1 covers 8 bases. The J segment lost 6 bases and the V segment lost 2 bases, leaving 2 bases of the junction unmatched. CDR3 length: 13 residues. Germline CDR1 is MDHEN and CDR2 is SYDVKM. The DNA for the CDR3 is TGTGCCAGCAGTTTACAGGGGGCGGCTGAAGCTTTCTTT. Residues: CASSLQGAAEAFF.

The chain carries TRBV5-5 and TRBJ2-5; 11 bases fit TRBD1. This CDR3 spans 16 amino acids. After removal of 3 bases from V and 5 bases from J, the junction contained 9 bases not matched to a gene. CDR1 is SGHKS, CDR2 YYEKEE, per germline (reference sequence). The CDR3 is CASSWSRDRGEETQYF. The CDR3 nucleotides read TGTGCCAGCAGCTGGTCCCGGGACAGGGGGGAGGAGACCCAGTACTTC.

The chain combines TRBV7-9 with TRBJ2-3; D is possibly TRBD1 (6 bases). CDR1 is SEHNR and CDR2 is FQNEAQ in the germline V gene (reference sequence). This CDR3 contains 16 residues. Trimming shortened V by 0 bases and J by 6 bases, and 16 bases separated the two germline ends. CDR3 in DNA: TGTGCCAGCAGCTTAGCCGGGACACAGATCGACGATACGCAGTATTTT. Its protein product is CASSLAGTQIDDTQYF.

The chain joins TRBV2 to TRBJ2-7; 7 bases line up with TRBD1. Trimming at V came to 9 bases and at J to 5 bases, leaving 10 bases not matched to a gene. Germline V CDR1 and CDR2: SNHLY, FYNNEI. The CDR3 runs to 13 residues. CDR3 bases: TGTGCCAGTGGTAGACAGGGACCCCACGAGCAGTACTTC. Encoded protein: CASGRQGPHEQYF.

The gene calls are TRBV28 and TRBJ2-3; perhaps TRBD1 as D (5 bases). Between the trimmed V and J ends, which lost 6 bases and 6 bases, there was a span of 16 bases. Germline assignment: CDR1 MDHEN and CDR2 SYDVKM. The CDR3 is 14 amino acids. The chain's CDR3 is CASRTRGAGDTQYF. The CDR3 DNA follows: TGTGCCAGCAGGACCCGTGGGGCTGGGGATACGCAGTATTTT.

This chain links TRBV15 with TRBJ2-2, with D perhaps matching TRBD2 (6 bases). V was cut by 5 bases and J by 6 bases, with 19 bases left in between. CDR3 length: 16 residues. Germline values: CDR1 LNHNV, CDR2 YYDKDF (reference sequence). CDR3 nucleotide sequence: TGTGCCACCAGCGGCCTCCCGGGATCTAGCGCCGGGGAGCTGTTTTTT. Translated: CATSGLPGSSAGELFF.

This sequence joins TRBV28 and TRBJ1-2; 9 bases fit TRBD1. Germline V gene sequence: CDR1 MDHEN, CDR2 SYDVKM. CDR3 length equals 14 residues. V lost 2 bases and J lost 4; bases outside the gene matches: 2. The DNA of the CDR3 is TGTGCCAGCAGTTTAATGGGACAGGGCTATGGCTACACCTTC. Residues: CASSLMGQGYGYTF.

The chain is built from TRBV23-1 and TRBJ2-1; 7 bases line up with TRBD1. TRBV23-1 is an open reading frame, and its role is uncertain. This CDR3 spans 17 amino acids. The V gene end was trimmed by 5 bases and the J gene end by 1 base; junction bases not matched to a gene: 11. The chain's CDR3 is CASSLFQGERSYNEQFF. As DNA, the CDR3 is TGCGCCAGCAGTTTGTTTCAGGGGGAAAGGTCCTACAATGAGCAGTTCTTC.

The V gene is TRBV6-5, the J gene TRBJ1-2; possibly TRBD1 for D (6 bases). Germline V CDR1 and CDR2: MNHEY, SVGAGI. Trimming removed 4 bases at V and 4 bases at J, with 16 bases between. CDR3 length: 15 residues. CDR3 in amino acids: CASSSVHTGSYGYTF. CDR3 in DNA: TGTGCCAGCAGTTCCGTCCACACAGGGAGCTATGGCTACACCTTC.

This CDR3 is CASSPRTDSNQPQHF. The DNA of the CDR3 is TGTGCCAGCAGCCCGAGGACAGATAGCAATCAGCCCCAGCATTTT. The chain employs TRBV11-2 and TRBJ1-5; possibly TRBD1 for D (6 bases). Trimming removed 5 bases from V and 0 bases from J, with 11 bases in between. The CDR3 is 15 amino acids. The germline gives CDR1 SGHAT, CDR2 FQNNGV.

This clone was seen only a few times. The gene calls are TRBV7-9 and TRBJ1-2, with D hard to call. Germline V CDR1 and CDR2: SEHNR, FQNEAQ (reference sequence). The CDR3 has 12 amino acids. V lost 0 bases and J 9 bases, leaving 8 bases between the germline ends. The CDR3, as DNA: TGTGCCAGCAGCTTAGCTGTCGGGAGCTACACCTTC. Its translation is CASSLAVGSYTF.

The chain recombines TRBV7-2 with TRBJ2-1; the D gene is possibly TRBD2 (6 bases). This CDR3 is built from 15 residues. Germline loops: CDR1 SGHTA, CDR2 FQGNSA. The ends were cut back, 3 bases at V and 1 base at J, with 10 bases in the middle. The CDR3 DNA reads TGTGCCAGCAGCTTTACGGGAGTTTCCTACAATGAGCAGTTCTTC. Residues: CASSFTGVSYNEQFF.

The rearrangement links TRBV11-2 to TRBJ2-1, with TRBD2 matching 7 bases. Germline CDR1 and CDR2: SGHAT and FQNNGV. V was pared by 5 bases and J by 3 bases, with 13 bases of the junction left unmatched. CDR3 length: 17 residues. The CDR3 loop reads CASSRTASGSNYNEQFF. The DNA for the CDR3 is TGTGCCAGCAGCCGGACGGCTAGCGGATCAAACTACAATGAGCAGTTCTTC.

This chain uses TRBV5-7 with TRBJ2-3; D possibly corresponds to TRBD2 (5 bases). TRBV5-7 is classed as an ORF, of uncertain function. V lost 0 bases, J lost 8 bases, and 19 bases lay in between. CDR3 size: 16 residues. The CDR3 sequence: CASSLGERLSEGTQYF. The CDR3 coding sequence is TGTGCCAGCAGCTTGGGAGAGCGGCTGTCAGAGGGTACGCAGTATTTT.

The chain joins TRBV6-2 or TRBV6-3 to TRBJ1-2, with D tentatively TRBD1 (6 bases). This CDR3 is built from 14 residues. V gave up 8 bases and J gave up 8 bases, with 21 bases separating them. The V gene's germline CDR1 is MNHEY and CDR2 SVGEGT. The CDR3 coding sequence is TGTGCCAGCCGCCGGACAGCGAGGATGGGGGGCTACACCTTC. This gives the protein CASRRTARMGGYTF.

This chain connects TRBV5-1 to TRBJ2-7, with 13 bases that match TRBD2. Trimming removed 4 bases from V and 5 bases from J; junction bases left unmatched: 9. The CDR3 sequence is 16 residues long. Germline CDR1 reads SGHRS; CDR2 reads YFSETQ. The CDR3: CASSVTGTSGINEQYF. For the CDR3, the DNA is TGCGCCAGCAGCGTTACCGGGACTAGCGGGATTAACGAGCAGTACTTC. Full variable domain (remainder filled in from reference TRBV5-1 and TRBJ2-7): KAGVTQTPRYLIKTRGQQVTLSCSPISGHRSVSWYQQTPGQGLQFLFEYFSETQRNKGNFPGRFSGRQFSNSRSEMNVSTLELGDSALYLCASSVTGTSGINEQYFGPGTRLTVT.

In nucleotides, the CDR3 is TGCGCCAGCACCGACAGGGCAGTTAATCAGCCCCAGCATTTT. Translating gives CASTDRAVNQPQHF. This chain connects TRBV10-2 to TRBJ1-5; 7 bases align to TRBD1. Per the germline V gene, CDR1 is WSHSY and CDR2 is SAAADI. Trimming cost V 7 bases and J 4 bases; bases outside gene matches: 7. The CDR3 consists of 14 residues.

This chain joins TRBV18 and TRBJ1-5; possibly TRBD1 for D (5 bases). Deletions cut 2 bases from V and 6 bases from J, with 14 bases between. The CDR3 spans 15 residues. Germline lookup yields CDR1 KGHSH and CDR2 LQKENI. DNA of the CDR3: TGTGCCAGCTCACCAAGCGGGACTTTCGGTCAGCCCCAGCATTTT. This sequence encodes CASSPSGTFGQPQHF.

The CDR3 bases are TGTGCCAGCACCCGGGGAGGGGCATACGAGCAGTACTTC. This codes for CASTRGGAYEQYF. This chain joins TRBV7-2 and TRBJ2-7; 7 bases agree with TRBD2. This CDR3 is built from 13 residues. Germline loops: CDR1 SGHTA, CDR2 FQGNSA. V lost 7 bases and J lost 4; bases outside the gene matches: 7.

The chain is built from TRBV11-3 and TRBJ1-1, with 10 positions matching TRBD1. CDR1 SGHNT and CDR2 YENEEA come from the germline V gene. This CDR3 region has 13 residues. The V segment lost 3 bases and the J segment 6 bases; nucleotides outside the gene matches: 1. The CDR3 loop is CASSFGQGAEAFF. In DNA, the CDR3 is TGTGCCAGCAGCTTCGGACAGGGGGCTGAAGCTTTCTTT.

V gene TRBV10-3 combines with J gene TRBJ1-5; D unclear. The CDR3 has 13 amino acids. Germline CDR1 ENHRY, CDR2 SYGVKD. V was clipped by 5 bases and J by 3 bases, with 8 bases between them. CDR3 amino acids: CAISPEINQPQHF. The CDR3 DNA reads as TGTGCCATCAGTCCAGAAATCAATCAGCCCCAGCATTTT.

This rearrangement joins TRBV19 to TRBJ2-1; 11 nucleotides align to TRBD1. V was clipped by 1 base and J by 10 bases; unmatched bases: 0. Germline V gene sequence: CDR1 LNHDA, CDR2 SQIVND (reference sequence). CDR3 length equals 13 residues. The CDR3 nucleotides read TGTGCCAGTAGTATAGGGACAGGGGGCGAGCAGTTCTTC. It yields the protein CASSIGTGGEQFF.

The J gene is TRBJ2-7, the V gene TRBV2, with TRBD1 matching 10 bases. The V gene's germline CDR1 is SNHLY and CDR2 FYNNEI. The CDR3 sequence is 14 residues long. V was pared by 4 bases and J by 3 bases, with 3 bases of the junction left unmatched. The chain's CDR3 is CASSGGQGFYEQYF. CDR3 DNA sequence: TGTGCCAGCAGTGGGGGACAGGGGTTCTACGAGCAGTACTTC.

The chain uses TRBV6-5 and TRBJ2-1; perhaps TRBD1 as D (6 bases). The CDR3 has 15 amino acids. Trimming left V 2 bases short and J 0 bases short, with 8 bases between. Germline values: CDR1 MNHEY, CDR2 SVGAGI. The CDR3 protein is CASSYGDTSYNEQFF. DNA for the CDR3: TGTGCCAGCAGTTACGGGGACACCTCCTACAATGAGCAGTTCTTC.

The V gene is TRBV3-1 (or the pseudogene TRBV3-2), the J gene TRBJ2-2; 11 nucleotides match TRBD1. The CDR3 runs to 16 residues. Germline V CDR1 and CDR2: LGHDT, YNNKEL (reference sequence). J lost 5 bases, V lost 4 bases, and 6 bases had no gene match. CDR3 sequence reads: CASSPRTGGRTGELFF. DNA for the CDR3: TGTGCCAGCAGCCCGAGGACAGGGGGCCGAACCGGGGAGCTGTTTTTT.